This section outlines one TCR beta chain sequence together with its context. Its antigen is currently unknown. Scientists made TCR beta cDNA using 5'RACE template switching with UMIs. TCRdb reprocessed the 5' RACE reads; each CDR3 protein has one entry and no DNA is given. The sample holds around 550,000 distinct CDR3 sequences. These data belong to a study of T cells expressing NK-cell markers. Study in general: Underlying the TCR beta repertoires were sorted CD3+CD56+NKG2C+, CD3+CD56+NKG2C- and CD3+CD56-NKG2C+ T cells.

Study-wide results and caveats: The leading position in the CD3+CD56-NKG2C+ fraction of several donors also went to these clonotypes.

The germline V gene has CDR1 SGHVS and CDR2 FQNEAQ. The CDR3 has 16 residues. Input material: blood T cells: a sorted CD56 or NKG2C T cell subset, CD4+ or CD8+ T cells, or bulk PBMC T cells (not recorded which). The clonotype was recovered from a man younger than 35 in good health. This rearrangement joins TRBV7-8 to TRBJ2-2; TCRdb's D gene call, TRBD2, goes unchecked for lack of DNA. Here the CDR3 reads CASSAQLAANTGELFF.